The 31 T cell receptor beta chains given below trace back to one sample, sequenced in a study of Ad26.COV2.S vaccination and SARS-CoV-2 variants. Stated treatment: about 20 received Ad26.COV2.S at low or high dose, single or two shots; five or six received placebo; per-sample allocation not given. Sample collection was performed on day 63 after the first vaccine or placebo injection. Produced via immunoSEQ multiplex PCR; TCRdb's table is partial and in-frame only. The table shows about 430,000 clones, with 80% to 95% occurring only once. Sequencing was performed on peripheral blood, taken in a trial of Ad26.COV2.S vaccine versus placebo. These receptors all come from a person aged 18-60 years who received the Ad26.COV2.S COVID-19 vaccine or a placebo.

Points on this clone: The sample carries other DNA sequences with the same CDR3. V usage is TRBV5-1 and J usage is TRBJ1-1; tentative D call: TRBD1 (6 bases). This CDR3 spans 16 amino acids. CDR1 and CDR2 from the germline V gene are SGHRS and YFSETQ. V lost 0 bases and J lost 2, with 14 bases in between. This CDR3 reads CASSLAPTGGNTEAFF. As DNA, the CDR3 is TGCGCCAGCAGCTTGGCACCGACAGGTGGCAACACTGAAGCTTTCTTT.

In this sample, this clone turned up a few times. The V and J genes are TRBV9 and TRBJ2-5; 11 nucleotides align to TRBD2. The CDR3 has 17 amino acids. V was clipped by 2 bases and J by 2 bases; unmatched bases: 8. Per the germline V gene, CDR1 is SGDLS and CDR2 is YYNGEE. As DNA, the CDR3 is TGTGCCAGCAGCGTTACTAGCGGGAGTGAAGGGCAAGAGACCCAGTACTTC. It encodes CASSVTSGSEGQETQYF.

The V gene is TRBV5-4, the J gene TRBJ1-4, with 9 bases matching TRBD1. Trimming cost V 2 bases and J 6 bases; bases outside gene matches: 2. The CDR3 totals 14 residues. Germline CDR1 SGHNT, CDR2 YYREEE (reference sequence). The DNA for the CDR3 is TGTGCCAGCAGCTTCGGGACAGGGTATGAAAAACTGTTTTTT. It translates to CASSFGTGYEKLFF. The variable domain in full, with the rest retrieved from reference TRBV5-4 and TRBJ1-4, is ETGVTQSPTHLIKTRGQQVTLRCSSQSGHNTVSWYQQALGQGPQFIFQYYREEENGRGNFPPRFSGLQFPNYSSELNVNALELDDSALYLCASSFGTGYEKLFFGSGTQLSVL.

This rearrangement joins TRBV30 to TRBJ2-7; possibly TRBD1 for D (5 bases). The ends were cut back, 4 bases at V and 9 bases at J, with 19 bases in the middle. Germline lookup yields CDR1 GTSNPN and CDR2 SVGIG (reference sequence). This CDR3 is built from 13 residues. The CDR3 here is CAWTPTPDMGQYF. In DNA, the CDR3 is TGTGCCTGGACTCCCACCCCGGACATGGGGCAGTACTTC.

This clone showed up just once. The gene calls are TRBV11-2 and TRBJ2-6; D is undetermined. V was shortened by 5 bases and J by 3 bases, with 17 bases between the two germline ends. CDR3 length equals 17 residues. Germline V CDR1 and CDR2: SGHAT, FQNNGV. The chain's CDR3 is CASSPAIESVGANVLTF. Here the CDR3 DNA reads TGTGCCAGCAGCCCCGCCATTGAGAGTGTTGGGGCCAACGTCCTGACTTTC. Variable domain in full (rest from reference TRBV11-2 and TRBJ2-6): EAGVAQSPRYKIIEKRQSVAFWCNPISGHATLYWYQQILGQGPKLLIQFQNNGVVDDSQLPKDRFSAERLKGVDSTLKIQPAKLEDSAVYLCASSPAIESVGANVLTFGAGSRLTVL.

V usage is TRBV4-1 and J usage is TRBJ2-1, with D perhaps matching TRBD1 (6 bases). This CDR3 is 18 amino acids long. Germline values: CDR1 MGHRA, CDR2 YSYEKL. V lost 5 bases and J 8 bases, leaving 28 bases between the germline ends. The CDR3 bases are TGCGCCAGCAGCACCCGACAACGGGCAGGGGATGGGATGCATGAGCAGTTCTTC. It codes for CASSTRQRAGDGMHEQFF.

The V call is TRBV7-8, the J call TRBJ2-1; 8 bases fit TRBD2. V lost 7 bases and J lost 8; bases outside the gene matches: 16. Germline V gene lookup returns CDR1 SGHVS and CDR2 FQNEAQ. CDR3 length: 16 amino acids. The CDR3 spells CASMRGSAGVLDEQFF. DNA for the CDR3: TGTGCCAGCATGCGGGGGTCAGCGGGAGTTCTAGATGAGCAGTTCTTC.

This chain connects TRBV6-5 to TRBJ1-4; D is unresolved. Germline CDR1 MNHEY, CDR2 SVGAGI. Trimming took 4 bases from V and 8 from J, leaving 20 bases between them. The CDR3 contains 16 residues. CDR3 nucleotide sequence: TGTGCCAGCAGTTCCCCTTCGGGAGGGATCTTCGAAAAACTGTTTTTT. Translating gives CASSSPSGGIFEKLFF.

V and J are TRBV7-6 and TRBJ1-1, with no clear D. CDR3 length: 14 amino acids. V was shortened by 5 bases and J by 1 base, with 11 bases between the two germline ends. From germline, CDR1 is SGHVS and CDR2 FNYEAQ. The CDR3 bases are TGTGCCAGCAGCGCTGAGCTTAAGAACACTGAAGCTTTCTTT. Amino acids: CASSAELKNTEAFF.

The CDR3 is CASSQDRGGNYGYTF. CDR3 sequence (DNA): TGCGCCAGCAGCCAAGATCGGGGGGGCAACTATGGCTACACCTTC. This chain uses TRBV4-1 with TRBJ1-2; D perhaps matches TRBD1 (6 bases). CDR1 and CDR2 from the germline V gene are MGHRA and YSYEKL. CDR3 size: 15 residues. V was clipped by 0 bases and J by 2 bases, with 10 bases between them.

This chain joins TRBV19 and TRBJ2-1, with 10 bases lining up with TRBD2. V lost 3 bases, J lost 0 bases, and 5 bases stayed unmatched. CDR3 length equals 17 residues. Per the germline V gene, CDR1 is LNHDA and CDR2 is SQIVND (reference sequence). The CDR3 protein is CASSIFASGSSYNEQFF. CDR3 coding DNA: TGTGCCAGTAGTATTTTTGCTAGCGGGAGCTCCTACAATGAGCAGTTCTTC.

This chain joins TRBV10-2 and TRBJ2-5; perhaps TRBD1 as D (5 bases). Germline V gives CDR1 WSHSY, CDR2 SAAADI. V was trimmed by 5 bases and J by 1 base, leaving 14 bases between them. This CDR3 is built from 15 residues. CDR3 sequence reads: CASSTGRGVQETQYF. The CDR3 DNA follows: TGCGCCAGCAGTACAGGAAGGGGCGTCCAAGAGACCCAGTACTTC.

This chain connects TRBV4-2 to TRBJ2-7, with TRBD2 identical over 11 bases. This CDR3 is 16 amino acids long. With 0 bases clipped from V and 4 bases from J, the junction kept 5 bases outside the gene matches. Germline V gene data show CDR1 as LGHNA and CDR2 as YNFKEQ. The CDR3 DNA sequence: TGTGCCAGCAGCCAAGATTCAACTAGCGGGAGTTACGAGCAGTACTTC. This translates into CASSQDSTSGSYEQYF.

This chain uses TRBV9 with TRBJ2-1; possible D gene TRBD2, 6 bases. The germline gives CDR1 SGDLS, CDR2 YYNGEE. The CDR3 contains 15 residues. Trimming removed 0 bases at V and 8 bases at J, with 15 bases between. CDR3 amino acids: CASSVVSGVGYEQFF. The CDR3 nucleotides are TGTGCCAGCAGCGTAGTATCGGGAGTGGGTTATGAGCAGTTCTTC.

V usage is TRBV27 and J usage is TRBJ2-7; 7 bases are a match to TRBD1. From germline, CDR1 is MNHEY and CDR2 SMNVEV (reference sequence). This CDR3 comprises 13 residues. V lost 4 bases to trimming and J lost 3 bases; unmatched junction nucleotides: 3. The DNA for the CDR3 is TGTGCCAGCAGTTCTGGACAGGACTACGAGCAGTACTTC. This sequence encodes CASSSGQDYEQYF.

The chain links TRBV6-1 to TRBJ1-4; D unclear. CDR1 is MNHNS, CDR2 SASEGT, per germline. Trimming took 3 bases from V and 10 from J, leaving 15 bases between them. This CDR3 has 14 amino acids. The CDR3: CASSDDGRLVKLFF. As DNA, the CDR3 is TGTGCCAGCAGTGACGACGGAAGACTTGTAAAACTGTTTTTT.

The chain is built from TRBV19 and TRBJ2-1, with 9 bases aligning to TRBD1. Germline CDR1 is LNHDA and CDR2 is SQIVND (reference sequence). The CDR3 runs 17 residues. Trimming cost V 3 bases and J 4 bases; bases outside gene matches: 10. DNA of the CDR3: TGTGCCAGTAGTATCTATCCGGGACAGGGTTTTTACAATGAGCAGTTCTTC. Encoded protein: CASSIYPGQGFYNEQFF.

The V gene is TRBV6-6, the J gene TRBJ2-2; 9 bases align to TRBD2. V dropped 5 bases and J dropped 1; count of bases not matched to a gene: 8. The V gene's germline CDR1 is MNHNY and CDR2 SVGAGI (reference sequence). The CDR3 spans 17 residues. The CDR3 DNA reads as TGTGCCAGCAGTCGGCCGACTAGCGGCATGAACACCGGGGAGCTGTTTTTT. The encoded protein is CASSRPTSGMNTGELFF.

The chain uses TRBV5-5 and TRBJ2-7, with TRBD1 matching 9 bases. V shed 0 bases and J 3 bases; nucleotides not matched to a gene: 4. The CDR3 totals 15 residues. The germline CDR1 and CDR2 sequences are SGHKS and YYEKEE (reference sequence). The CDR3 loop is CASSLDWDRVYEQYF. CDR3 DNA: TGTGCCAGCAGCTTGGACTGGGACAGGGTCTACGAGCAGTACTTC.

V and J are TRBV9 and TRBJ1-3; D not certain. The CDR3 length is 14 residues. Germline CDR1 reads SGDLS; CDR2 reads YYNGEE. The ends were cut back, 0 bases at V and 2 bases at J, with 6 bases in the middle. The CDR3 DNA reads TGTGCCAGCAGCGTAGCGGAGACTGGAAACACCATATATTTT. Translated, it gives CASSVAETGNTIYF.

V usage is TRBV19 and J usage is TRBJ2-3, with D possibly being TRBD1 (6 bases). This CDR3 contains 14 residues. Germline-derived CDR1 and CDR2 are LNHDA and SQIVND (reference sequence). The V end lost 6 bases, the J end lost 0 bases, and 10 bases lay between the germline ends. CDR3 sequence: CASRVQGSTDTQYF. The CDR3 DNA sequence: TGTGCCAGTAGGGTACAGGGCAGCACAGATACGCAGTATTTT.

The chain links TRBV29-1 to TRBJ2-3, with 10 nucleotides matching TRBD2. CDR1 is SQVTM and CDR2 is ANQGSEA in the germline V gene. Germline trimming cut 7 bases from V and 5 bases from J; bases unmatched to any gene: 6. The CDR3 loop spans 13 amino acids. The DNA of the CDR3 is TGCAGCGCCAAAGGGACTAGCGTAGATACGCAGTATTTT. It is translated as CSAKGTSVDTQYF.

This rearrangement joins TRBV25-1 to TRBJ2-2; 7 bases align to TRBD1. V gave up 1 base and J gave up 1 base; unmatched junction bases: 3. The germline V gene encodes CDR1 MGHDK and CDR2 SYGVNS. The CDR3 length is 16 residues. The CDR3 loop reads CASSEFRTGNTGELFF. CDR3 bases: TGTGCCAGCAGTGAATTCAGGACAGGGAACACCGGGGAGCTGTTTTTT.

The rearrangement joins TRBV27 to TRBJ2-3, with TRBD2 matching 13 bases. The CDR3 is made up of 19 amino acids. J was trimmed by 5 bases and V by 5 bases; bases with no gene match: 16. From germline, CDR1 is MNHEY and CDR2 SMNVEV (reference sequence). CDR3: CASSPIAGTSGKAIDTQYF. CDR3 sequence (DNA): TGTGCCAGCAGTCCTATCGCTGGGACTAGCGGGAAAGCTATAGATACGCAGTATTTT.

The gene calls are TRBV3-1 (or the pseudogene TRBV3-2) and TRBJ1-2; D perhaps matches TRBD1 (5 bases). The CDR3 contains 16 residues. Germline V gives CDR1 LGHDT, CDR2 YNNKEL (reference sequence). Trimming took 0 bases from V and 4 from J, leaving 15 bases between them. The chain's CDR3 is CASSQDFGGLGYGYTF. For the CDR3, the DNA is TGTGCCAGCAGCCAAGATTTCGGGGGTTTGGGCTATGGCTACACCTTC.

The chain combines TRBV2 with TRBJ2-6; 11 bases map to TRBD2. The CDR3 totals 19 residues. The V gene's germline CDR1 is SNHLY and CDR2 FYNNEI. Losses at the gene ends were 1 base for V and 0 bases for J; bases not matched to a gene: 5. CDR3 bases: TGTGCCAGCAGTGAAGACCGGACTAGCGGGCGCTCTGGGGCCAACGTCCTGACTTTC. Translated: CASSEDRTSGRSGANVLTF.

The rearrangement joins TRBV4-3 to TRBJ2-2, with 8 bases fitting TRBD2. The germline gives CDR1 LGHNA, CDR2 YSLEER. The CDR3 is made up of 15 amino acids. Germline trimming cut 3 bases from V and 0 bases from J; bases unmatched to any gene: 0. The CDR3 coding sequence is TGCGCCAGCAGCCAGGGACTAGCGAACACCGGGGAGCTGTTTTTT. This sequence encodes CASSQGLANTGELFF.

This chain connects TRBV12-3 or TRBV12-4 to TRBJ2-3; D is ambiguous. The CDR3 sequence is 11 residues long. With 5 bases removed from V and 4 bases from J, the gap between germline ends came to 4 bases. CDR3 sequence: CASSRADTQYF. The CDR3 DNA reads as TGTGCCAGCAGTCGGGCAGATACGCAGTATTTT.

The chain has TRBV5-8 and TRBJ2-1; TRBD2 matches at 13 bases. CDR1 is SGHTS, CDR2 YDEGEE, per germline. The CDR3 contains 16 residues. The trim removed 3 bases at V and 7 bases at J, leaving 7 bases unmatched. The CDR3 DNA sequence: TGTGCCAGCAGCTGGCTACTAGCGGGAGGGTCAAATGAGCAGTTCTTC. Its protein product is CASSWLLAGGSNEQFF.

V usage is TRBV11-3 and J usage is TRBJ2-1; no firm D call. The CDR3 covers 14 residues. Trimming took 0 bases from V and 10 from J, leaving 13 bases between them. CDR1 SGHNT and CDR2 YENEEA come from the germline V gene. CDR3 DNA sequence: TGTGCCAGCAGCTTAGACCCCGACGGTACAGAGCAGTTCTTC. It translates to CASSLDPDGTEQFF.

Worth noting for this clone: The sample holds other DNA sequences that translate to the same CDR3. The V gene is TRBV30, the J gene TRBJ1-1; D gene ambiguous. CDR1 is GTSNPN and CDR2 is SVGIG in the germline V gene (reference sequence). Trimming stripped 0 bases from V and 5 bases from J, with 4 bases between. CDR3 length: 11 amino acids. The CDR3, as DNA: TGTGCCTGGAGTGTACTAACTGAAGCTTTCTTT. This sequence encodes CAWSVLTEAFF.